The 2 T cell receptor beta chains listed next were all sequenced from one sample in a study of somatic mutations in cytotoxic T cells in rheumatoid arthritis. Libraries were prepared by immunoSEQ multiplex PCR; TCRdb keeps only in-frame clonotypes and omits some of them. The repertoire consists of some 16,000 clones, with over 65% occurring once and the leading ten covering roughly 4.5%. The sequenced sample was CD8+ T cells sorted from blood. These receptors all stem from an adult with rheumatoid arthritis.

CDR3 region: CASSLDGANTGELFF. The CDR3 DNA sequence: TGCGCCAGCAGCTTGGACGGCGCGAACACCGGGGAGCTGTTTTTT. The rearrangement joins TRBV5-1 to TRBJ2-2; D unclear. The germline V gene encodes CDR1 SGHRS and CDR2 YFSETQ. The V and J ends lost 0 bases and 0 bases respectively, with 6 bases between them. The CDR3 is 15 residues long.

This sequence joins TRBV5-6 and TRBJ2-1; 8 bases agree with TRBD1. J gave up 12 bases and V 1 base, and 15 bases lay outside the gene matches. Germline lookup yields CDR1 SGHDT and CDR2 YYEEEE. The CDR3 spans 16 residues. Here the CDR3 DNA reads TGTGCCAGCAGCTTGTGGTACGGACAGGGAATATCTAGGCAGTTCTTC. Its translation is CASSLWYGQGISRQFF.